The present TCR gamma chain was sequenced within a study of gamma-delta T cells after stem cell transplantation. TCRdb re-processed the RT-PCR reads using CATT. The sample yields about 1,000 gamma-chain clones, 20% to 30% seen once. In its sample, this clone was seen a few times. Sequencing input: gamma-delta T cells. The sequence was obtained from a human donor. It is not recorded whose cells these are; they may come from a transplant donor.

In nucleotides, the CDR3 is TGTGCCACCTGGGACGGGAGATCGGCAATAGACACTGGTTGGTTCAAGATATTT. Its protein is CATWDGRSAIDTGWFKIF. The chain uses TRGV2 and TRGJP1. The J gene, left out of TCRdb, was set here by checking the DNA against germline. From germline, CDR1 is EGSNGY and CDR2 YDSYNSKV. V was pared by 0 bases and J by 4 bases, with 14 bases of the junction left unmatched. The CDR3 sequence is 18 residues long.